This T cell receptor beta chain derives from a study of cytomegalovirus exposure and HLA in healthy donors. On the study more broadly: As released early, the data held approximately 80 million unique TCRs from HLA-typed donors. General study results and limits: In vitro, a few CMV-associated chains proved specific for CMV antigens. In a later analysis, several top co-occurrence clusters appeared linked to parvovirus B19, influenza, CMV and Epstein-Barr virus.

PCR involved 60 Vbeta and 13 Jbeta primers. Clones were sequenced by immunoSEQ multiplex PCR, and TCRdb holds only the in-frame ones, with some missing. The top ten hold roughly 1.9% of the sample, which has 100,000 to 150,000 clones, 65% to 85% seen once. Germline values: CDR1 SGHDT, CDR2 YYEEEE. The length of the CDR3 is 14 residues. Trimming left V 4 bases short and J 3 bases short, with 13 bases between. This clone came up a few times. Antigen specificity is unknown. Sequenced: PBMCs. The sequence came from a woman aged 40 to 50 in good health and CMV-seronegative. The J gene is TRBJ1-1, the V gene TRBV5-6, with a weak D call TRBD1 (6 bases). This CDR3 is CASSQGLGDTEAFF. DNA for the CDR3: TGTGCCAGCAGCCAGGGGCTAGGGGACACTGAAGCTTTCTTT.